Following are 31 T cell receptor beta chains from one sample sequenced in a study of cytomegalovirus exposure and HLA in healthy donors. This PCR relied on a set of 60 Vbeta primers and 13 Jbeta primers. Sequencing used immunoSEQ multiplex PCR; TCRdb keeps in-frame clones, though not all of them. The sample contains about 160,000 clones, approximately 78% of which appear only once. Material for sequencing was PBMCs. The receptors come from a woman aged 35 to 49 in good health and CMV-seronegative.

The chain uses TRBV6-1 and TRBJ2-7, with D unclear. Germline-derived CDR1 and CDR2 are MNHNS and SASEGT. This CDR3 region has 14 residues. V lost 2 bases, J lost 1 base, and 9 bases lay in between. The CDR3 loop is CASSEMSVSYEQYF. CDR3 coding DNA: TGTGCCAGCAGTGAAATGTCAGTATCCTACGAGCAGTACTTC.

V usage is TRBV5-1 and J usage is TRBJ2-7; 9 bases fit TRBD2. Germline CDR1 and CDR2: SGHRS and YFSETQ. After removal of 5 bases from V and 5 bases from J, the junction contained 8 bases not matched to a gene. This CDR3 has 14 amino acids. In nucleotides, the CDR3 is TGCGCCAGCAGGAATAGCGGGGGTCGGCACGAGCAGTACTTC. Translation gives CASRNSGGRHEQYF.

This chain links TRBV5-1 with TRBJ1-1; D is possibly TRBD1 (5 bases). This CDR3 spans 14 amino acids. The germline V and J ends were trimmed by 0 bases and 7 bases, with 13 bases remaining between them. The germline CDR1 and CDR2 sequences are SGHRS and YFSETQ. The DNA of the CDR3 is TGCGCCAGCAGCTTGGATGCGCGTCAGGGTGAAGCTTTCTTT. Protein sequence: CASSLDARQGEAFF.

The V and J genes are TRBV28 and TRBJ1-1; 8 nucleotides match TRBD1. Trimming cost V 6 bases and J 0 bases; bases outside gene matches: 9. The CDR3 consists of 16 residues. Germline V gene data show CDR1 as MDHEN and CDR2 as SYDVKM. The CDR3 DNA is TGTGCCAGCAGCTCGGTTCAGGGGGCATTGAACACTGAAGCTTTCTTT. Protein sequence: CASSSVQGALNTEAFF.

The chain recombines TRBV15 with TRBJ1-2; D ambiguous. V was clipped by 5 bases and J by 4 bases, with 17 bases between them. The CDR3 spans 15 residues. The V gene's germline CDR1 is LNHNV and CDR2 YYDKDF (reference sequence). CDR3 nucleotide sequence: TGTGCCACCAGCGGTTTACGGTCGAGTGTCTATGGCTACACCTTC. This encodes CATSGLRSSVYGYTF.

J is TRBJ1-1 and V is TRBV28, with D maybe TRBD1 (5 bases). V lost 3 bases and J lost 4, with 21 bases in between. The CDR3 length is 17 residues. Germline V CDR1 and CDR2: MDHEN, SYDVKM. The DNA of the CDR3 is TGTGCCAGCAGTTTTCTCTCAGCGTTCGGGGGTGCCACTGAAGCTTTCTTT. It yields the protein CASSFLSAFGGATEAFF.

This clone was counted a single time. V usage is TRBV5-6 and J usage is TRBJ2-7; 7 nucleotides line up with TRBD2. V was pared by 3 bases and J by 0 bases, with 3 bases of the junction left unmatched. The CDR3 length is 14 residues. The germline V gene has CDR1 SGHDT and CDR2 YYEEEE. Here the CDR3 DNA reads TGTGCCAGCAGCTATCCTAGCGGCTCCTACGAGCAGTACTTC. Translating gives CASSYPSGSYEQYF.

The chain combines TRBV5-1 with TRBJ1-1; unclear D gene. CDR3 length: 13 amino acids. V was pared by 6 bases and J by 4 bases, with 13 bases between. Germline assignment: CDR1 SGHRS and CDR2 YFSETQ. CDR3 protein: CASNPTGATEAFF. For the CDR3, the DNA is TGCGCCAGCAACCCGACCGGAGCCACTGAAGCTTTCTTT.

This clone occurred once. The chain employs TRBV7-8 and TRBJ1-2; D not resolved. From germline, CDR1 is SGHVS and CDR2 FQNEAQ. This CDR3 spans 13 amino acids. V lost 1 base and J lost 8, with 11 bases in between. The CDR3 coding sequence is TGTGCCAGCAGCTTAGGTAGAGGAGCGGGCTACACCTTC. It encodes CASSLGRGAGYTF.

This clone was detected only a few times. The gene calls are TRBV6-5 and TRBJ2-5; unclear D gene. Gene TRBJ2-7 matches the end of the DNA better, so the J call may be wrong. Germline CDR1 is MNHEY and CDR2 is SVGAGI. The CDR3 runs to 16 residues. Here the CDR3 DNA reads TGTGCCAGCAGTTCCGGCTTCCGGACGGACTCCTACGAGCAGTACTTC. Its protein is CASSSGFRTDSYEQYF.

V gene TRBV7-8 combines with J gene TRBJ2-2; TRBD1 is a possible D gene (6 bases). The CDR3 sequence is 15 residues long. Germline CDR1 reads SGHVS; CDR2 reads FQNEAQ. Trimming removed 5 bases at V and 5 bases at J, with 15 bases between. The CDR3 DNA reads TGTGCCAGCAGCCCCGGTACAGGGTGGACCGGGGAGCTGTTTTTT. This encodes CASSPGTGWTGELFF.

DNA of the CDR3: TGCGCCACCCTAAACACTGAAGCTTTCTTT. Protein: CATLNTEAFF. The V gene is TRBV10-2, the J gene TRBJ1-1; D is ambiguous. V dropped 10 bases and J dropped 2 bases, with 5 bases sitting between them. Germline V gene data show CDR1 as WSHSY and CDR2 as SAAADI. The CDR3 runs to 10 residues.

The V and J genes are TRBV6-5 and TRBJ2-7; 7 nucleotides match TRBD1. The J segment lost 1 base and the V segment lost 5 bases, leaving 5 bases of the junction unmatched. CDR3 length equals 14 residues. CDR1 and CDR2 (germline): MNHEY, SVGAGI. DNA of the CDR3: TGTGCCAGCAGTGCCGGGACAGCGTCCTACGAGCAGTACTTC. Its protein is CASSAGTASYEQYF.

The chain combines TRBV5-1 with TRBJ1-6; D gene unclear. V dropped 2 bases and J dropped 6 bases, with 21 bases sitting between them. Germline CDR1 SGHRS, CDR2 YFSETQ. This CDR3 spans 18 amino acids. The CDR3 is CASSFLLRELNPNSPLHF. The CDR3 coding sequence is TGCGCCAGCAGCTTTCTATTGAGGGAGCTAAATCCTAATTCACCCCTCCACTTT.

This clone was detected only once. The V gene is TRBV10-3, the J gene TRBJ1-2; 9 bases are a match to TRBD1. The germline CDR1 and CDR2 sequences are ENHRY and SYGVKD. The CDR3 has 12 amino acids. V shed 4 bases, J shed 8 bases, and the junction held 2 bases outside the gene matches. The chain's CDR3 is CAISGDRVGYTF. CDR3 DNA: TGTGCCATCAGTGGGGACAGGGTCGGCTACACCTTC.

J is TRBJ2-7 and V is TRBV29-1; D perhaps matches TRBD2 (6 bases). There are 14 residues in the CDR3. V lost 6 bases and J 4 bases, leaving 19 bases between the germline ends. CDR1 and CDR2 from the germline V gene are SQVTM and ANQGSEA. Written as DNA, the CDR3 is TGCAGCGTGCAATATTGGGGGGAAAAGTACGAGCAGTACTTC. It is translated as CSVQYWGEKYEQYF.

This clone was observed a few times. This chain connects TRBV6-1 to TRBJ1-6; D is possibly TRBD1 (6 bases). Trimming cost V 3 bases and J 6 bases, with 18 bases left between them. Germline-derived CDR1 and CDR2 are MNHNS and SASEGT. The CDR3 has 17 residues. Here the CDR3 reads CASSDNHWGGTNSPLHF. Here the CDR3 DNA reads TGTGCCAGCAGTGACAACCATTGGGGGGGCACTAATTCACCCCTCCACTTT.

This chain links TRBV18 with TRBJ2-3, with TRBD1 matching over 11 bases. The CDR3 contains 15 residues. J lost 6 bases, V lost 2 bases, and 4 bases had no gene match. Germline CDR1 is KGHSH and CDR2 is LQKENI. The chain's CDR3 is CASSPGQGAVDTQYF. In nucleotides, the CDR3 is TGTGCCAGCTCACCAGGACAGGGGGCCGTGGATACGCAGTATTTT.

This sequence joins TRBV18 and TRBJ1-1; 9 nucleotides match TRBD1. This CDR3 has 17 amino acids. Per the germline V gene, CDR1 is KGHSH and CDR2 is LQKENI. Germline trimming cut 5 bases from V and 1 base from J; bases unmatched to any gene: 11. CDR3: CASSELPGQGANTEAFF. The CDR3 DNA reads as TGTGCCAGCTCAGAACTACCGGGACAGGGCGCGAACACTGAAGCTTTCTTT.

This clone has more than one count but fewer than ten. The chain has TRBV19 and TRBJ2-6; D remains unclear. The V and J ends lost 5 bases and 2 bases respectively, with 4 bases between them. The CDR3 is 13 residues long. The germline V gene has CDR1 LNHDA and CDR2 SQIVND (reference sequence). This chain's CDR3 is CASSEAGANVLTF. The CDR3 DNA sequence: TGTGCCAGTAGTGAGGCTGGGGCCAACGTCCTGACTTTC.

The rearrangement uses TRBV28 and TRBJ1-3, with D tentatively TRBD1 (6 bases). Trimming left V 6 bases short and J 3 bases short, with 15 bases between. Germline CDR1 reads MDHEN; CDR2 reads SYDVKM. The CDR3 totals 15 residues. The CDR3 DNA reads as TGTGCCAGCAGAACAGGACAGTTCCTTGGAAACACCATATATTTT. It translates to CASRTGQFLGNTIYF. Full variable domain (outside the CDR3, taken from reference TRBV28 and TRBJ1-3): DVKVTQSSRYLVKRTGEKVFLECVQDMDHENMFWYRQDPGLGLRLIYFSYDVKMKEKGDIPEGYSVSREKKERFSLILESASTNQTSMYLCASRTGQFLGNTIYFGEGSWLTVV.

The chain combines TRBV5-6 with TRBJ2-3; TRBD2 matches at 7 bases. Per germline, CDR1 SGHDT and CDR2 YYEEEE. J lost 2 bases, V lost 7 bases, and 10 bases had no gene match. The CDR3 length is 15 residues. The CDR3: CASVTLSGATDTQYF. Written as DNA, the CDR3 is TGTGCCAGCGTAACATTAAGCGGGGCCACAGATACGCAGTATTTT. Variable domain in full (rest from reference TRBV5-6 and TRBJ2-3): DAGVTQSPTHLIKTRGQQVTLRCSPKSGHDTVSWYQQALGQGPQFIFQYYEEEERQRGNFPDRFSGHQFPNYSSELNVNALLLGDSALYLCASVTLSGATDTQYFGPGTRLTVL.

This chain links TRBV28 with TRBJ1-6, with D uncertain. The CDR3 loop spans 15 amino acids. Germline assignment: CDR1 MDHEN and CDR2 SYDVKM. V was clipped by 2 bases and J by 0 bases, with 5 bases between them. The CDR3 DNA reads TGTGCCAGCAGTTTAGGTAGCTCCTATAATTCACCCCTCCACTTT. The encoded protein is CASSLGSSYNSPLHF.

This rearrangement joins TRBV5-6 to TRBJ1-2; 7 bases are a match to TRBD1. CDR1 is SGHDT and CDR2 is YYEEEE in the germline V gene. With 0 bases clipped from V and 5 bases from J, the junction kept 4 bases outside the gene matches. The CDR3 runs to 14 residues. The CDR3 region is CASSLVLTGYGYTF. CDR3 DNA: TGTGCCAGCAGCTTGGTTTTGACAGGGTATGGCTACACCTTC.

The J gene is TRBJ1-5, the V gene TRBV28, with D possibly being TRBD1 (6 bases). The V end lost 3 bases, the J end lost 3 bases, and 15 bases lay between the germline ends. The CDR3 runs 16 residues. Germline values: CDR1 MDHEN, CDR2 SYDVKM. Here the CDR3 DNA reads TGTGCCAGCAGTTTGGGGGCGCGACCCCACAATCAGCCCCAGCATTTT. Amino acids: CASSLGARPHNQPQHF.

The V and J genes are TRBV4-2 and TRBJ2-7, with 10 nucleotides matching TRBD2. Trimming took 1 base from V and 4 from J; bases not matched to a gene: 10. The CDR3 covers 17 residues. CDR1 LGHNA and CDR2 YNFKEQ come from the germline V gene. The DNA for the CDR3 is TGTGCCAGCAGCCAAGGGGTAGCGGGGGGCGTTGGGTACGAGCAGTACTTC. Translated: CASSQGVAGGVGYEQYF.

J is TRBJ1-1 and V is TRBV19; 8 nucleotides line up with TRBD1. With V trimmed by 6 bases and J by 6 bases, 9 bases remained unmatched. Germline V gene sequence: CDR1 LNHDA, CDR2 SQIVND (reference sequence). The CDR3 spans 14 residues. CDR3 residues: CASRAGGEGPEAFF. The DNA for the CDR3 is TGTGCCAGTAGGGCAGGGGGCGAAGGCCCTGAAGCTTTCTTT. The variable domain in full, with the rest retrieved from reference TRBV19 and TRBJ1-1, is DGGITQSPKYLFRKEGQNVTLSCEQNLNHDAMYWYRQDPGQGLRLIYYSQIVNDFQKGDIAEGYSVSREKKESFPLTVTSAQKNPTAFYLCASRAGGEGPEAFFGQGTRLTVV.

The chain carries TRBV28 and TRBJ1-2, with D possibly being TRBD1 (6 bases). The CDR3 covers 13 residues. Germline V lookup: CDR1 MDHEN, CDR2 SYDVKM. V shed 10 bases and J shed 7 bases, with 19 bases lying between them. CDR3 residues: CANGQTGHRGYTF. The CDR3 DNA reads as TGTGCCAATGGACAGACAGGACATCGTGGCTACACCTTC.

The J gene is TRBJ1-6, the V gene TRBV6-1; 7 positions agree with TRBD1. J gave up 4 bases and V 2 bases, and 8 bases lay outside the gene matches. The CDR3 is 17 amino acids. From germline, CDR1 is MNHNS and CDR2 SASEGT. The CDR3 is CASSENPGTAYNSPLHF. The CDR3 region has the DNA TGTGCCAGCAGTGAAAACCCTGGGACAGCTTATAATTCACCCCTCCACTTT.

This chain connects TRBV5-1 to TRBJ2-2; 9 nucleotides line up with TRBD2. CDR3 size: 14 residues. Germline trimming cut 6 bases from V and 6 bases from J; bases unmatched to any gene: 6. Germline V CDR1 and CDR2: SGHRS, YFSETQ. The CDR3 loop is CASMGLAISGELFF. In nucleotides, the CDR3 is TGCGCCAGCATGGGACTAGCTATTTCCGGGGAGCTGTTTTTT.

V is TRBV5-8 and J is TRBJ1-4, with D maybe TRBD1 (5 bases). CDR1 is SGHTS, CDR2 YDEGEE, per germline. V gave up 4 bases and J gave up 4 bases, with 17 bases separating them. The CDR3 has 16 amino acids. The CDR3 protein is CASSTSFLGLNEKLFF. CDR3 bases: TGTGCCAGCAGCACCAGCTTCTTGGGACTTAATGAAAAACTGTTTTTT. Complete variable domain (other parts from reference TRBV5-8 and TRBJ1-4): EAGVTQSPTHLIKTRGQQATLRCSPISGHTSVYWYQQALGLGLQFLLWYDEGEERNRGNFPPRFSGRQFPNYSSELNVNALELEDSALYLCASSTSFLGLNEKLFFGSGTQLSVL.